This T cell receptor (beta chain) was sequenced in a study of T cells in localized non-small cell lung cancer. Here immunoSEQ multiplex PCR was the method, and the copy in TCRdb shows in-frame clones only, minus some. The sample includes about 130,000 clones, more than 80% of them seen just once. The CDR3 length is 15 residues. J lost 7 bases, V lost 5 bases, and 6 bases had no gene match. Germline loops: CDR1 MDHEN, CDR2 SYDVKM. The starting material was peripheral blood, obtained before any cancer treatment. This sequence joins TRBV28 and TRBJ2-4, with TRBD1 matching 12 bases. The clonotype originates from a female donor aged 60 or older with stage I lung adenocarcinoma. The CDR3 bases are TGTGCCAGCAGTCAGCCGGGACAGGGGGCTAACATTCAGTACTTC. Protein product: CASSQPGQGANIQYF. Using reference TRBV28 and TRBJ2-4 for the parts outside the CDR3, the full variable domain is DVKVTQSSRYLVKRTGEKVFLECVQDMDHENMFWYRQDPGLGLRLIYFSYDVKMKEKGDIPEGYSVSREKKERFSLILESASTNQTSMYLCASSQPGQGANIQYFGAGTRLSVL.